The clone carrying this T cell receptor beta chain was counted between two and nine times. This CDR3 spans 15 amino acids. Germline loops: CDR1 MGHRA, CDR2 YSYEKL. V trimming: 4 bases; J trimming: 0 bases; junction bases outside the gene matches: 3. Original processing methods: For nucleated cells, counts were estimated from reference gene primer amplification. TCRdb's copy holds only in-frame clones and misses some; the assay was immunoSEQ multiplex PCR. V and J calls plus clone size are reproduced from that table; the DNA served to infer D and trimming. This table has fewer than 450,000 clones, about nine tenths appearing once. This sample is part of a study of blood T cell repertoires in COVID-19. Study-wide context: COVID-19 samples, acute and convalescent, were from the United States, Italy and Spain. From T cells, B-cell-depleted T cells, or PBMCs came the material, which was cDNA or gDNA.

This chain connects TRBV4-1 to TRBJ1-5, with 7 bases identical to TRBD1. Specimen: peripheral blood. This sequence was found in a woman between 45 and 65 years old with COVID-19, enrolled during active disease. For the CDR3, the DNA is TGCGCCAGCAGCCCGACAGGGAATAGCAATCAGCCCCAGCATTTT. The encoded protein is CASSPTGNSNQPQHF.